The 2 T cell receptor beta chains below come from one sample, sequenced in a study of CD8 T cells in Susac syndrome. The RNA, 0.5 to 1 ug, was put through reverse transcription using random hexamers. MiXCR, run by TCRdb on the immunoSEQ multiplex PCR reads, gives a single entry per CDR3 protein. The sample records about 76,000 distinct CDR3 sequences, approximately 94% being singletons. Specimen: CD8+ T cells from PBMCs. Every receptor here comes from a human donor with Susac syndrome.

This sequence joins TRBV12-3 or TRBV12-4 and TRBJ2-7; 10 positions match TRBD1. Trimming cost V 6 bases and J 7 bases; bases outside gene matches: 15. The CDR3 is 16 amino acids. CDR3 sequence reads: CASSRYMGQGLREQYF. The CDR3 DNA follows: TGTGCCAGCAGCCGGTACATGGGACAGGGGCTAAGGGAGCAGTACTTC.

The gene calls are TRBV30 and TRBJ1-1; maybe TRBD1 (5 bases). Germline-derived CDR1 and CDR2 are GTSNPN and SVGIG (reference sequence). The CDR3 is 12 residues long. Trimming cost V 4 bases and J 6 bases, with 12 bases left between them. In DNA, the CDR3 is TGTGCCTGGAACCTCCGGACACCTGAAGCTTTCTTT. Translating gives CAWNLRTPEAFF.